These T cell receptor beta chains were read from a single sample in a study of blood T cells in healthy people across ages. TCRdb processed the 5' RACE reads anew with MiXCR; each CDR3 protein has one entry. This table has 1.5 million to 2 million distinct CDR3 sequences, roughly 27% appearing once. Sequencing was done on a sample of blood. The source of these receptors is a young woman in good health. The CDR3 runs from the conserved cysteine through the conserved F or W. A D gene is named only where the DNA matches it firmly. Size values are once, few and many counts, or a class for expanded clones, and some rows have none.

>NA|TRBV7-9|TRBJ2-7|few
TGTGCCAGCAGCTTAGCCGGTTTGGGCAGAGGCTACGAGCAGTACTTC
CASSLAGLGRGYEQYF
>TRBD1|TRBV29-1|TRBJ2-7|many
TGCAGCGTTGAGGCAAGGGACAGGGCCTACGAGCAGTACTTC
CSVEARDRAYEQYF
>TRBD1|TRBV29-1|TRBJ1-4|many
TGCAGCGTGGGACAGGGATTGGAAAAACTGTTTTTT
CSVGQGLEKLFF
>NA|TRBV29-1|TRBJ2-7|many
TGCAGCGTTGCGGCAGTGGTTGGCGAGCAGTACTTC
CSVAAVVGEQYF
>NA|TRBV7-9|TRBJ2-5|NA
TGTGCCAGCAGCGGGCCGGGACTCTTACAAGAGACCCAGTACTTC
CASSGPGLLQETQYF
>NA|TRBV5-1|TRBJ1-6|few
TGCGCCAGCAGCTCCGGGACGGGAGATAATTCACCCCTCCACTTT
CASSSGTGDNSPLHF
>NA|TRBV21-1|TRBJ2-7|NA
TGTGCCAGCAGCAAAGCGGTAGACACCGTCTGCCACGAGCAGTACTTC
CASSKAVDTVCHEQYF
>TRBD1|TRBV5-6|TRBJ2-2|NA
TGTGCCAGCAGCTCCGGGACAGGAAGGGGCACCGGGGAGCTGTTTTTT
CASSSGTGRGTGELFF
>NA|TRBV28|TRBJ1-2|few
TGTGCCAGCAGTTTATCCGACAGAATCAACTATGGCTACACCTTC
CASSLSDRINYGYTF
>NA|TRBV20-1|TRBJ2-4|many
TGCAGTGGGTGGGATAAAAACATTCAGTACTTC
CSGWDKNIQYF
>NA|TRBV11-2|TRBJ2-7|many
TGTGCCAACACAAGATACGGGACTCTAGCCGGCTACGAGCAGTACTTC
CANTRYGTLAGYEQYF
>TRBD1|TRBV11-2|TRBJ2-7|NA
TGTGCCAGCCAAAACACAGGGACAGAGAACGAGCAGTACTTC
CASQNTGTENEQYF
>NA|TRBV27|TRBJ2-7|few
TGTGCCAGCAGTCCCCGGGAGAAATCCCACGAGCAGTACTTC
CASSPREKSHEQYF
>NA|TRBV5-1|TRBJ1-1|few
TGCGCCAGCAGCTTGGAAAAAGGACAGATGTACACTGAAGCTTTCTTT
CASSLEKGQMYTEAFF
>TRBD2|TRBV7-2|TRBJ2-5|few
TGTGCCAGCAGCCTCGGGACTAGCGGGAGGCGACGCCAAGAGACCCAGTACTTC
CASSLGTSGRRRQETQYF
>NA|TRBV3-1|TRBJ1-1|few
TGTGCCAGCAGCCGACCCACAGCGGAGAACACTGAAGCTTTCTTT
CASSRPTAENTEAFF
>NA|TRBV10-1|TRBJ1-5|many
TGCGCCAGCAGTGACGTTAGCAATCAGCCCCAGCATTTT
CASSDVSNQPQHF
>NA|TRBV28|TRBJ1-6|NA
TGTGCCAGCAGCCCCAGGAGCTCCTATAATTCACCCCCCCACTTT
CASSPRSSYNSPPHF
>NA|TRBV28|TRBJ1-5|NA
TGTGCCAGCAGTTTATCCGGGGATTATCAGCCCCAGCATTTT
CASSLSGDYQPQHF
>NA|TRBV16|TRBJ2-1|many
TGTGCCAGCAGCCAATCTGGGAATGAGCAGTTCTTC
CASSQSGNEQFF
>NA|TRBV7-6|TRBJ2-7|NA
TGTGCCAGTAACACAGGTTTAGGGAACGAGCAGTACTTC
CASNTGLGNEQYF
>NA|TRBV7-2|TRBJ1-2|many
TGTGCCAGCAGCCCCGGGGGCAGGAGCTATGGCTACACCTTC
CASSPGGRSYGYTF
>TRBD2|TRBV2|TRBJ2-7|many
TGTGCCAGCAGTGGGGGACTAGCGGGAAACGAGCAGTACTTC
CASSGGLAGNEQYF
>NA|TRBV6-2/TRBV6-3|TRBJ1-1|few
TGTGCCAGCGGTTGGAAGGGAGACACTGAAGCTTTCTTT
CASGWKGDTEAFF